The sequence of this T cell receptor beta chain was determined in a study of cytomegalovirus exposure and HLA in healthy donors. Findings and limits, study-wide: Most subjects' HLA-A and HLA-B alleles were reportedly predicted from TCR beta sequences. Follow-up analysis later connected one missense variant in DCLRE1C with trimming of TCR beta V- and J-genes.

Trimming removed 3 bases from V and 7 bases from J, with 12 bases in between. CDR1 and CDR2 (germline): SNHLY, FYNNEI. This CDR3 has 14 amino acids. Comment on this clone: No antigen is known for it.

The PCR employed 60 Vbeta primers together with 13 Jbeta primers. Using immunoSEQ multiplex PCR, the repertoire was profiled, and TCRdb retains in-frame clones only, with some absent. The repertoire holds more than 80,000 clones, approximately 82% seen once, with around 2.5% in the top ten. The specimen was PBMCs. V gene TRBV2 combines with J gene TRBJ1-4, with a possible D match to TRBD1 (6 bases). The TCR sequence derives from a middle-aged man in good health and CMV-seronegative. In DNA form, the CDR3 reads TGTGCCAGCAGTGACTGGACAGATGGTGAAAAACTGTTTTTT. Its translation: CASSDWTDGEKLFF.